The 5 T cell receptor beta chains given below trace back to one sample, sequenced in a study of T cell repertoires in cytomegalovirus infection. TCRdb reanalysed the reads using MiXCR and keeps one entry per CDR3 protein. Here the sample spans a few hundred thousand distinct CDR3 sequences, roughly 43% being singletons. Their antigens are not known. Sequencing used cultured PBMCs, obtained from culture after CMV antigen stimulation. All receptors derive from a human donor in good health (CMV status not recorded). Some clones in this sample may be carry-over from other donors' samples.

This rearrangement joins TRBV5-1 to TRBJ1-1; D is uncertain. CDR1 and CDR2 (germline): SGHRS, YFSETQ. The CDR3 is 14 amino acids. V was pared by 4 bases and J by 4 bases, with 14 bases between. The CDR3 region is CASSVQGISTEAFF. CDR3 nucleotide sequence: TGCGCCAGCAGCGTACAAGGGATTTCCACTGAAGCTTTCTTT.

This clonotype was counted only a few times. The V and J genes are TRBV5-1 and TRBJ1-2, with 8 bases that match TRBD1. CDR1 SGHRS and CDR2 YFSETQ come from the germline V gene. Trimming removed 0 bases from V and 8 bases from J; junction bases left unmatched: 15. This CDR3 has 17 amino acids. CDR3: CASSLAIEAGGTEGYTF. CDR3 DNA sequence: TGCGCCAGCAGCTTGGCCATAGAGGCAGGGGGCACAGAAGGCTACACCTTC. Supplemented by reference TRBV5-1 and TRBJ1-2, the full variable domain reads KAGVTQTPRYLIKTRGQQVTLSCSPISGHRSVSWYQQTPGQGLQFLFEYFSETQRNKGNFPGRFSGRQFSNSRSEMNVSTLELGDSALYLCASSLAIEAGGTEGYTFGSGTRLTVV.

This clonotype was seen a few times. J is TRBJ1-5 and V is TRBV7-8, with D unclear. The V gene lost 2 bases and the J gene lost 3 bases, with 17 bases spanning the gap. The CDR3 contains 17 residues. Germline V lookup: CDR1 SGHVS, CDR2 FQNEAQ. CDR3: CASSLKLSPMDNQPQHF. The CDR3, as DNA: TGTGCCAGCAGCTTAAAGTTGAGTCCGATGGACAATCAGCCCCAGCATTTT.

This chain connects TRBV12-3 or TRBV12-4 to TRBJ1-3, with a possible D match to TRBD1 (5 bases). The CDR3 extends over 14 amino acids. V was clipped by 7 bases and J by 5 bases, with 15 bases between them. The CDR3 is CASTSEGTRNTIYF. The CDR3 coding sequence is TGTGCCAGCACCTCGGAGGGGACGAGAAACACCATATATTTT.

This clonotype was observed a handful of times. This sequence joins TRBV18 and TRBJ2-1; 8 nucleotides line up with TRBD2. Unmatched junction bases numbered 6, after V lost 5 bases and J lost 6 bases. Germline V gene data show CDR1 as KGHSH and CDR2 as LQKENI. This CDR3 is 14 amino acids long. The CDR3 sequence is CASSTGLVGNEQFF. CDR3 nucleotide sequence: TGTGCCAGCTCAACGGGACTAGTGGGCAATGAGCAGTTCTTC.